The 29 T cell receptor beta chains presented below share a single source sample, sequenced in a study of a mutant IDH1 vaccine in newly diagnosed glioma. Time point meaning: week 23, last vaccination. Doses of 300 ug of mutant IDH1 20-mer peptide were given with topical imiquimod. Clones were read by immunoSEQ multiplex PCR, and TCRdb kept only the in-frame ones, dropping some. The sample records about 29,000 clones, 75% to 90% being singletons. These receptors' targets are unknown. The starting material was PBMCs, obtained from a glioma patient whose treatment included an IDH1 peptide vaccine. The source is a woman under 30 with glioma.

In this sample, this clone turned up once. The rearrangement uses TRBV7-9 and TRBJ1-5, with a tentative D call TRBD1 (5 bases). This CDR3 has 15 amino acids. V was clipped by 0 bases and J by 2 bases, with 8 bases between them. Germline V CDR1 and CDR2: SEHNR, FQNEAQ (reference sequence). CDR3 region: CASSLALGGNQPQHF. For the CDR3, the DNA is TGTGCCAGCAGCTTAGCGTTAGGGGGCAATCAGCCCCAGCATTTT.

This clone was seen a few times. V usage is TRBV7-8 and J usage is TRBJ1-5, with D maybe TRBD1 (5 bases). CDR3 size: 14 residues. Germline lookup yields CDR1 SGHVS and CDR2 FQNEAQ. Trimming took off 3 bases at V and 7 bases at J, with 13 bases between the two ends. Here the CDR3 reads CASSLAQGGQPQHF. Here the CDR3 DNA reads TGTGCCAGCAGCTTGGCCCAGGGCGGGCAGCCCCAGCATTTT.

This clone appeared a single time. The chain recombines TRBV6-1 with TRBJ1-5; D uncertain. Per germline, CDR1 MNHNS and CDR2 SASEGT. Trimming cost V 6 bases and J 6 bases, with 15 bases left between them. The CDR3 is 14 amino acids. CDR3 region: CASRLESGSQPQHF. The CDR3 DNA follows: TGTGCCAGCAGACTGGAATCTGGTTCTCAGCCCCAGCATTTT.

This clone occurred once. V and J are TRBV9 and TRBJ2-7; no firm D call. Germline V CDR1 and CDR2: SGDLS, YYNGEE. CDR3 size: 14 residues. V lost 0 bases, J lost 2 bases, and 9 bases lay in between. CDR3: CASSVGKVPYEQYF. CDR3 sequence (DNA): TGTGCCAGCAGCGTAGGAAAGGTTCCCTACGAGCAGTACTTC.

In nucleotides, the CDR3 is TGTGCCAGCACCGGCATGGGGAGGGGCTACGGGTCCCAGTACTTC. This translates into CASTGMGRGYGSQYF. The V call is TRBV6-5, the J call TRBJ2-5; 7 bases are shared with TRBD2. CDR1 MNHEY and CDR2 SVGAGI come from the germline V gene. The CDR3 has 15 residues. The junction had 17 bases not matched to a gene; V was cut back by 7 bases and J by 9 bases.

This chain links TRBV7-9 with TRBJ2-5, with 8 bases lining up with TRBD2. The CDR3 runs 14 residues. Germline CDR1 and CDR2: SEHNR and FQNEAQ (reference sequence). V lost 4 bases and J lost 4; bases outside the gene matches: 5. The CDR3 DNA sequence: TGTGCCAGCAGCTCGAACGGGGGGGGAGAGACCCAGTACTTC. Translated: CASSSNGGGETQYF.

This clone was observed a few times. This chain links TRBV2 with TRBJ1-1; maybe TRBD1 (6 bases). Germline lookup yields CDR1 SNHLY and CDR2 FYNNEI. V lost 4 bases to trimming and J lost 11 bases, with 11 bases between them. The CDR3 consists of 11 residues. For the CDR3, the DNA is TGTGCCAGCAGTGTACAGGGACACGCTTTCTTT. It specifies CASSVQGHAFF.

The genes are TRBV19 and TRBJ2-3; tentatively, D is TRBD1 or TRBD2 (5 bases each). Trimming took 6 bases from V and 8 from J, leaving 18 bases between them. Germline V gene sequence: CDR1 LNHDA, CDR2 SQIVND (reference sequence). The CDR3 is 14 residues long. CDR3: CASSTGRTAVTQYF. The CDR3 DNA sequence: TGTGCCAGTAGCACGGGACGGACGGCAGTTACGCAGTATTTT.

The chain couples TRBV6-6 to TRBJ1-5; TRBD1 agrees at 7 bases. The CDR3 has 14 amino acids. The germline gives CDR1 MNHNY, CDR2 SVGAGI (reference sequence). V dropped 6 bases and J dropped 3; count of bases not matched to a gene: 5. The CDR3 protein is CASRRQGDNQPQHF. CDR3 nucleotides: TGTGCCAGCAGACGACAGGGCGACAATCAGCCCCAGCATTTT.

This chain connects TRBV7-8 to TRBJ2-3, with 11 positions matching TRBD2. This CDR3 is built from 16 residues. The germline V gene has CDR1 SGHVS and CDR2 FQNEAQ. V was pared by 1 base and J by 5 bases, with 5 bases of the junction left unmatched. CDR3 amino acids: CASSLVAGGPQDTQYF. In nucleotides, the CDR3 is TGTGCCAGCAGCTTAGTAGCGGGGGGGCCGCAAGATACGCAGTATTTT.

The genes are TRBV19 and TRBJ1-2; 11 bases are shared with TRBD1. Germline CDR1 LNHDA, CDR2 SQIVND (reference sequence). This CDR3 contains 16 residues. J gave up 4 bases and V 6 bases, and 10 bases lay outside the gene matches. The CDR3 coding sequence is TGTGCCAGTAGCCTAACCGGGACAGGGGGACTCTATGGCTACACCTTC. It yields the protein CASSLTGTGGLYGYTF.

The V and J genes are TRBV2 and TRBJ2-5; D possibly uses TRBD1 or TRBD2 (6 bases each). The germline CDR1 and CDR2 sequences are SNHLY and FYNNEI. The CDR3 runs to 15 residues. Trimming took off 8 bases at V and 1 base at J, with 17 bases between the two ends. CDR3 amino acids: CASGGGTLFQETQYF. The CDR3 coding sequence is TGTGCCAGCGGGGGCGGGACCCTCTTCCAAGAGACCCAGTACTTC.

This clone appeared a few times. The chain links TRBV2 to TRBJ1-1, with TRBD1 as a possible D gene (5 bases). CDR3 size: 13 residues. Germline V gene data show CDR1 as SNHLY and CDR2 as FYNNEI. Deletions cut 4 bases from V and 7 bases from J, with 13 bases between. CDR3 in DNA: TGTGCCAGCAGTGTCTCGAAGCAGGGTGAAGCTTTCTTT. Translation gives CASSVSKQGEAFF.

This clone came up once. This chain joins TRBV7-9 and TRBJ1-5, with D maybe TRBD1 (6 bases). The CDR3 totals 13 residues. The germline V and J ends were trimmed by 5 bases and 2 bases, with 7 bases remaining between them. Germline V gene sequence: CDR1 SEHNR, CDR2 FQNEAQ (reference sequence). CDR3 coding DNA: TGTGCCAGCAGCCGGACAGGCAATCAGCCCCAGCATTTT. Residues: CASSRTGNQPQHF. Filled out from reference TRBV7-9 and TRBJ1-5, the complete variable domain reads DTGVSQNPRHKITKRGQNVTFRCDPISEHNRLYWYRQTLGQGPEFLTYFQNEAQLEKSRLLSDRFSAERPKGSFSTLEIQRTEQGDSAMYLCASSRTGNQPQHFGDGTRLSIL.

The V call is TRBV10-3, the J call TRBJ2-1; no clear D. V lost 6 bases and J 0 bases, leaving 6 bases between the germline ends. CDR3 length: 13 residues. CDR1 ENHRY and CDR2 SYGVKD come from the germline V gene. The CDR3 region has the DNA TGTGCCATCAGGTCCAGCTCCTACAATGAGCAGTTCTTC. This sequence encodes CAIRSSSYNEQFF.

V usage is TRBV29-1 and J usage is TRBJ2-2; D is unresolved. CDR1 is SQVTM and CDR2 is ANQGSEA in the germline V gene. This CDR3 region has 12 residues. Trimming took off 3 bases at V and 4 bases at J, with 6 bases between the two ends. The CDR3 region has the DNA TGCAGCGTTGATGAAGCCACCGGGGAGCTGTTTTTT. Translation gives CSVDEATGELFF.

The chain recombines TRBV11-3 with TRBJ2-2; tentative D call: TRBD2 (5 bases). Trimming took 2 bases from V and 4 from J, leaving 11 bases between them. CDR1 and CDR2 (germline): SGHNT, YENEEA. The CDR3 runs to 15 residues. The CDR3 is CASSLTPAGTGELFF. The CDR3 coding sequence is TGTGCCAGCAGCTTAACACCGGCGGGCACCGGGGAGCTGTTTTTT.

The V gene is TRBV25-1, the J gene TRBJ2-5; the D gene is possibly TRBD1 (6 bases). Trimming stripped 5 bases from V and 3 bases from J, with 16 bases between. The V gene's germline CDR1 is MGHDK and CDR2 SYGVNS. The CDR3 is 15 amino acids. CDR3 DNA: TGTGCCAGCAGTTTAACGACAGGAATCGAAGAGACCCAGTACTTC. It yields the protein CASSLTTGIEETQYF.

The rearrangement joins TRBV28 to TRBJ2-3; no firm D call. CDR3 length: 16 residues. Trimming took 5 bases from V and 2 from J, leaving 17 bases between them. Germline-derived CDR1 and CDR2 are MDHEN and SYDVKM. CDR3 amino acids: CASSIKIGKPTDTQYF. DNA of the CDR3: TGTGCCAGCAGTATCAAGATCGGCAAACCCACAGATACGCAGTATTTT.

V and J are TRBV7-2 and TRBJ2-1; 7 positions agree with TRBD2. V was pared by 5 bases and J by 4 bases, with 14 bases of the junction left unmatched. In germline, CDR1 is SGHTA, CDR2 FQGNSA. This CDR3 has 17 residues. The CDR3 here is CASSPSSSAGWYNEQFF. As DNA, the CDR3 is TGTGCCAGCAGCCCCTCCTCTTCAGCGGGGTGGTACAATGAGCAGTTCTTC. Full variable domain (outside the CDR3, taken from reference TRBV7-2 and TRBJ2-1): GAGVSQSPSNKVTEKGKDVELRCDPISGHTALYWYRQSLGQGLEFLIYFQGNSAPDKSGLPSDRFSAERTGGSVSTLTIQRTQQEDSAVYLCASSPSSSAGWYNEQFFGPGTRLTVL.

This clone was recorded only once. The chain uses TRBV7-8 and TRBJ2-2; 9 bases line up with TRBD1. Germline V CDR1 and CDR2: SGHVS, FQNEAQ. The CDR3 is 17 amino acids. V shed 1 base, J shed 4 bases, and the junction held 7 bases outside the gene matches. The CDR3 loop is CASSLVYGQGTTGELFF. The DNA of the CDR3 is TGTGCCAGCAGCTTAGTTTACGGACAGGGGACCACCGGGGAGCTGTTTTTT.

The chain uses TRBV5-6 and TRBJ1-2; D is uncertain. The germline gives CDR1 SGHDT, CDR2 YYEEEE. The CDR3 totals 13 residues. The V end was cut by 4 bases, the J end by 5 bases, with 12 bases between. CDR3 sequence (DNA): TGTGCCAGCAGCCAACAGAGCTTGTATGGCTACACCTTC. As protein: CASSQQSLYGYTF.

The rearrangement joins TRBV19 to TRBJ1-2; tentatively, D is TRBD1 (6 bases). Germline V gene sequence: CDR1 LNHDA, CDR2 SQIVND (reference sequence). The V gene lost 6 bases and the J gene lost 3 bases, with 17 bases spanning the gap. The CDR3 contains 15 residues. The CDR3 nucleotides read TGTGCCAGTAGCGATACAGGGTACGGGCACTATGGCTACACCTTC. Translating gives CASSDTGYGHYGYTF.

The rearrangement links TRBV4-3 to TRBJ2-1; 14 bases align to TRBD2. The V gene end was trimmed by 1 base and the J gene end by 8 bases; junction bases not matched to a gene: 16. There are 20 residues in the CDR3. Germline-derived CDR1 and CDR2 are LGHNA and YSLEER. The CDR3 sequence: CASSQVSFRTSGRREDEQFF. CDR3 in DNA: TGCGCCAGCAGCCAAGTTAGTTTTCGGACTAGCGGGAGGAGGGAGGATGAGCAGTTCTTC.

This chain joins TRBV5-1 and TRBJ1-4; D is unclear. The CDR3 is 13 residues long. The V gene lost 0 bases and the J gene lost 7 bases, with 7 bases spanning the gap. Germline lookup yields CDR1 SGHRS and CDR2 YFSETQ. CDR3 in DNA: TGCGCCAGCAGCTTGGCCTGGTCTGAAAAACTGTTTTTT. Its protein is CASSLAWSEKLFF.

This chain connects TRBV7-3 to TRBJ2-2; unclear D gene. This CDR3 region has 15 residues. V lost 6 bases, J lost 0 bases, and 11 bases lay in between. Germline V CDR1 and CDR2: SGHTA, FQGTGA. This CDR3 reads CASSYSSANTGELFF. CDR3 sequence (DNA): TGTGCCAGCAGTTACAGTTCTGCGAACACCGGGGAGCTGTTTTTT.

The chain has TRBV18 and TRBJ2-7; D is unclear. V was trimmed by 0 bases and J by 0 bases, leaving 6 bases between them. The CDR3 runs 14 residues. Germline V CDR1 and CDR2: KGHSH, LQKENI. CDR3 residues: CASSPPAASYEQYF. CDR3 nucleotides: TGTGCCAGCTCACCACCCGCAGCCTCCTACGAGCAGTACTTC. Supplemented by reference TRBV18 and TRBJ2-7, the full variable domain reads NAGVMQNPRHLVRRRGQEARLRCSPMKGHSHVYWYRQLPEEGLKFMVYLQKENIIDESGMPKERFSAEFPKEGPSILRIQQVVRGDSAAYFCASSPPAASYEQYFGPGTRLTVT.

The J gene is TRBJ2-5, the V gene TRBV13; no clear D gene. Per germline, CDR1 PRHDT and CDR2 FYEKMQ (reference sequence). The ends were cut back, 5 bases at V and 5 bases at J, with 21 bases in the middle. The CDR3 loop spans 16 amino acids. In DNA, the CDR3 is TGTGCCAGCAGCCCTAGAGACGGAAGAATGCGGGAGACCCAGTACTTC. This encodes CASSPRDGRMRETQYF. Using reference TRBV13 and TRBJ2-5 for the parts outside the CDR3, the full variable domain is AAGVIQSPRHLIKEKRETATLKCYPIPRHDTVYWYQQGPGQDPQFLISFYEKMQSDKGSIPDRFSAQQFSDYHSELNMSSLELGDSALYFCASSPRDGRMRETQYFGPGTRLLVL.

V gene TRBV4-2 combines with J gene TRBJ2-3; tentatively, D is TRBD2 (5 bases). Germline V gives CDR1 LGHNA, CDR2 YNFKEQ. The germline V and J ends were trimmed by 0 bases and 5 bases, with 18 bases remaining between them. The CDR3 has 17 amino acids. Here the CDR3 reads CASSQEGGRRRGDTQYF. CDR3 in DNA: TGTGCCAGCAGCCAAGAAGGAGGACGGCGACGGGGAGATACGCAGTATTTT.